This T cell receptor (beta chain) originates from a study of blood T cell repertoires in COVID-19. About the research overall: The cDNA or gDNA used as material had been derived from T cells, B-cell-depleted T cells, or PBMCs.

V was cut by 8 bases and J by 0 bases, with 11 bases left in between. Looked up from germline, CDR1 is MNHEY and CDR2 is SMNVEV (reference sequence). The CDR3 has 14 amino acids. Method: immunoSEQ multiplex PCR; TCRdb's copy keeps in-frame clones and lacks some. This sample has approximately 74,000 clones, with roughly 86% found just once. The sequencing input was peripheral blood. This sequence was found in a man aged 70 or older with acute or convalescent COVID-19. The chain employs TRBV27 and TRBJ1-5, with D perhaps matching TRBD1 (5 bases). CDR3 sequence: CASGGVTSNQPQHF. The CDR3 DNA reads TGTGCCAGCGGAGGGGTGACTAGCAATCAGCCCCAGCATTTT.